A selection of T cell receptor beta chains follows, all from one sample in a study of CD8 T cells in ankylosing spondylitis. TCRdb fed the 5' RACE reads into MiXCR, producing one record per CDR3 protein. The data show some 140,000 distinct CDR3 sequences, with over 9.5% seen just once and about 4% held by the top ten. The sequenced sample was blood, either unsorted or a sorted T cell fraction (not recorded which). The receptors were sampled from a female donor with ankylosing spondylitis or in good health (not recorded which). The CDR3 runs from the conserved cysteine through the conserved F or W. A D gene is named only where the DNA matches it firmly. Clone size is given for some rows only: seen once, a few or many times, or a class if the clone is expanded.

CDR3 DNA: TGTGCCAGCAGATTCGAGGGGAGGATCGGGGAGCTGTTTTTT
CDR3 protein: CASRFEGRIGELFF
V gene: TRBV7-8
D gene: .
J gene: TRBJ2-2
clone size: .

CDR3 DNA: TGCAGCGTTATGTTCGGCTTCGGGAACACTGAAGCTTTCTTT
CDR3 protein: CSVMFGFGNTEAFF
V gene: TRBV29-1
D gene: .
J gene: TRBJ1-1
clone size: many

CDR3 DNA: TGCAGTGCTAGAGTGACCGGGCGGGTCCCAATCTTCTTC
CDR3 protein: CSARVTGRVPIFF
V gene: TRBV20-1
D gene: .
J gene: TRBJ2-1
clone size: many

CDR3 DNA: TGCGCCAGCAGCCCGGGACAGGACTCCTACGAGCAGTACTTC
CDR3 protein: CASSPGQDSYEQYF
V gene: TRBV5-1
D gene: TRBD1
J gene: TRBJ2-7
clone size: many

CDR3 DNA: TGTGCCAGCAGCTTGGGGAGCAACTATGGCTACACCTTC
CDR3 protein: CASSLGSNYGYTF
V gene: TRBV5-5
D gene: .
J gene: TRBJ1-2
clone size: many

CDR3 DNA: TGTGCCAGCTCACCCCGACAGAACACTGAAGCTTTCTTT
CDR3 protein: CASSPRQNTEAFF
V gene: TRBV18
D gene: .
J gene: TRBJ1-1
clone size: few

CDR3 DNA: TGTGCCAGCAGCCCCCTAGCGGGAAGCACCGGGGAGCTGTTTTTT
CDR3 protein: CASSPLAGSTGELFF
V gene: TRBV3-1
D gene: TRBD2
J gene: TRBJ2-2
clone size: many

CDR3 DNA: TGTGCCAGCGCATTCACAGATACGCAGTATTTT
CDR3 protein: CASAFTDTQYF
V gene: TRBV7-2
D gene: .
J gene: TRBJ2-3
clone size: many

CDR3 DNA: TGCAGGGGGTCCGGGAACACTGAAGCTTTCTTT
CDR3 protein: CRGSGNTEAFF
V gene: TRBV20-1
D gene: .
J gene: TRBJ1-1
clone size: many

CDR3 DNA: TGCAGCGTGGGACTTAGGGACGCCGGGGAGCTGTTTTTT
CDR3 protein: CSVGLRDAGELFF
V gene: TRBV29-1
D gene: .
J gene: TRBJ2-2
clone size: many

CDR3 DNA: TGTGCCAGCAGCCAAGAAGGACGTCCCTACGAGCAGTACTTC
CDR3 protein: CASSQEGRPYEQYF
V gene: TRBV3-1
D gene: .
J gene: TRBJ2-7
clone size: many

CDR3 DNA: TGCAGTGCCCTAATCTACCCAGGGGAGGATGAGCAGTTCTTC
CDR3 protein: CSALIYPGEDEQFF
V gene: TRBV20-1
D gene: .
J gene: TRBJ2-1
clone size: .

CDR3 DNA: TGCGCCAGCAGCCAAGGAGTGGGAGGACAGTTCACAGATACGCAGTATTTT
CDR3 protein: CASSQGVGGQFTDTQYF
V gene: TRBV4-1
D gene: .
J gene: TRBJ2-3
clone size: many

CDR3 DNA: TGTGCCAGCAGCCTATATGACATCACCTACGAGCAGTACTTC
CDR3 protein: CASSLYDITYEQYF
V gene: TRBV6-1
D gene: .
J gene: TRBJ2-7
clone size: many

CDR3 DNA: TGTGCCAGCAGTTCGTCGGGACGGATTGGCTACACCTTC
CDR3 protein: CASSSSGRIGYTF
V gene: TRBV7-2
D gene: .
J gene: TRBJ1-2
clone size: many

CDR3 DNA: TGCGCCAGCAGCCGGCGGGCCGGGATGGGAGGATACAATGAGCAGTTCTTC
CDR3 protein: CASSRRAGMGGYNEQFF
V gene: TRBV4-1
D gene: .
J gene: TRBJ2-1
clone size: many

CDR3 DNA: TGTGCCAGCAGAGGGACCCCACCCGAGCAGTTCTTC
CDR3 protein: CASRGTPPEQFF
V gene: TRBV4-2
D gene: .
J gene: TRBJ2-1
clone size: many

CDR3 DNA: TGCGCCAGCAGCTTGGAGGGGACAGATCAGCCCCAGCATTTT
CDR3 protein: CASSLEGTDQPQHF
V gene: TRBV5-1
D gene: TRBD1
J gene: TRBJ1-5
clone size: many

CDR3 DNA: TGTGCCATCAGTGAGTGGGGTGACAGGGTTAATTCACCCCTCCACTTT
CDR3 protein: CAISEWGDRVNSPLHF
V gene: TRBV10-3
D gene: TRBD1
J gene: TRBJ1-6
clone size: many

CDR3 DNA: TGCAGTGTTGGACAGGGAGGCGAGCAGTACTTC
CDR3 protein: CSVGQGGEQYF
V gene: TRBV20-1
D gene: TRBD1
J gene: TRBJ2-7
clone size: many

CDR3 DNA: TGTGCCAGCAACTCCGGGACAGGGGGCCTGGATACGCAGTATTTT
CDR3 protein: CASNSGTGGLDTQYF
V gene: TRBV6-1
D gene: TRBD1
J gene: TRBJ2-3
clone size: many

CDR3 DNA: TGTGCCAGCCTCCAAGCCGGGGGAGGGGGAGCCACTGAAGCTTTCTTT
CDR3 protein: CASLQAGGGGATEAFF
V gene: TRBV27
D gene: .
J gene: TRBJ1-1
clone size: many

CDR3 DNA: TGTGCCAGCAGTTTAAAGATAGCATGGACAGATACGCAGTATTTT
CDR3 protein: CASSLKIAWTDTQYF
V gene: TRBV27
D gene: .
J gene: TRBJ2-3
clone size: many

CDR3 DNA: TGTGCCAGCAGCACTAGGGGGGATTGGAACACTGAAGCTTTCTTT
CDR3 protein: CASSTRGDWNTEAFF
V gene: TRBV9
D gene: .
J gene: TRBJ1-1
clone size: many

CDR3 DNA: TGTGCCACCAGCGGACGGGGAACCTACAATGAGCAGTTCTTC
CDR3 protein: CATSGRGTYNEQFF
V gene: TRBV24-1
D gene: .
J gene: TRBJ2-1
clone size: many

CDR3 DNA: TGTGCCAGCAGCTTCCAGCGGGGGGCAAGCTACGAGCAGTACTTC
CDR3 protein: CASSFQRGASYEQYF
V gene: TRBV7-2
D gene: TRBD2
J gene: TRBJ2-7
clone size: many

CDR3 DNA: TGTGCCAGCAGCCAAGTTCCAGGGGGTGGTGAAAAACTGTTTTTT
CDR3 protein: CASSQVPGGGEKLFF
V gene: TRBV3-1
D gene: TRBD1
J gene: TRBJ1-4
clone size: many

CDR3 DNA: TGCAGTGCTAGCTCCAGTCACGAGCAGTACTTC
CDR3 protein: CSASSSHEQYF
V gene: TRBV20-1
D gene: .
J gene: TRBJ2-7
clone size: many

CDR3 DNA: TGTGCCATCAGGGACAGGACCCTCTCTGGAAACACCATATATTTT
CDR3 protein: CAIRDRTLSGNTIYF
V gene: TRBV10-3
D gene: TRBD1
J gene: TRBJ1-3
clone size: many

CDR3 DNA: TGTGCCAGCAGTAAGGACGGGGCAGACATTCAGTACTTC
CDR3 protein: CASSKDGADIQYF
V gene: TRBV11-3
D gene: .
J gene: TRBJ2-4
clone size: few

CDR3 DNA: TGTGCCAGTAGTAATAGACGACAGGGGTCCTACGAGCAGTACTTC
CDR3 protein: CASSNRRQGSYEQYF
V gene: TRBV19
D gene: TRBD1
J gene: TRBJ2-7
clone size: many

CDR3 DNA: TGTGCCAGCAGCTTAGGTGTAAACACCATATATTTT
CDR3 protein: CASSLGVNTIYF
V gene: TRBV7-2
D gene: .
J gene: TRBJ1-3
clone size: many

CDR3 DNA: TGTGCCTGGAGTGTACGTCGGGCAGTCCCCACTGAAGCTTTCTTT
CDR3 protein: CAWSVRRAVPTEAFF
V gene: TRBV30
D gene: .
J gene: TRBJ1-1
clone size: .

CDR3 DNA: TGTGCCAGCAGTTACTCGGGAGGGAGCATGAACACTGAAGCTTTCTTT
CDR3 protein: CASSYSGGSMNTEAFF
V gene: TRBV6-2/TRBV6-3
D gene: .
J gene: TRBJ1-1
clone size: few

CDR3 DNA: TGTGCCAGCAGTTACTTTGGGACAAAGAACGAGCAGTACTTC
CDR3 protein: CASSYFGTKNEQYF
V gene: TRBV6-2/TRBV6-3
D gene: .
J gene: TRBJ2-7
clone size: many

CDR3 DNA: TGTGCCAGCTCTCCAACCCCGGGACACCCCCCGACCGGCGAAAAACTGTTTTTT
CDR3 protein: CASSPTPGHPPTGEKLFF
V gene: TRBV18
D gene: .
J gene: TRBJ1-4
clone size: few

CDR3 DNA: TGCGCCAGCAGTCAGGGGGTCGGAACTGAAGCTTTCTTT
CDR3 protein: CASSQGVGTEAFF
V gene: TRBV5-1
D gene: TRBD1
J gene: TRBJ1-1
clone size: few